Detailed here is one T cell receptor (beta chain). Assay: immunoSEQ multiplex PCR; the TCRdb copy retains only in-frame clones and omits some. The sample holds hundreds of thousands of clones, around 79% seen once. This specimen belongs to a study of shared clonotypes between healthy human individuals. Between the trimmed V and J ends, which lost 8 bases and 6 bases, there was a span of 19 bases. Germline assignment: CDR1 MDHEN and CDR2 SYDVKM. This CDR3 is 15 amino acids long. This sequence joins TRBV28 and TRBJ2-2; weak D call: TRBD2 (6 bases). Sample: PBMCs. This receptor was obtained from a woman aged 40 to 50 in good health. Some clones in this sample may be carry-over from other donors' samples. The CDR3 sequence: CASGTSPAMAGELFF. The CDR3 DNA follows: TGTGCCAGCGGAACTAGCCCCGCGATGGCCGGGGAGCTGTTTTTT.